This T cell receptor (beta chain) was recovered during a study of T cell responses to AZD1222 COVID-19 vaccine. Study findings and constraints: Among those given AZD1222, only five to seven were seropositive at baseline.

Here immunoSEQ multiplex PCR was the method, and the copy in TCRdb shows in-frame clones only, minus some. Of approximately 90,000 clones in the sample, around 87% were seen once. The V end lost 4 bases, the J end lost 6 bases, and 13 bases lay between the germline ends. This CDR3 comprises 13 residues. The germline V gene has CDR1 MGHRA and CDR2 YSYEKL. Notes on this clone: Its antigen is not identified.

The sample was peripheral blood, taken on day 0 of AZD1222 vaccination. The V and J genes are TRBV4-1 and TRBJ2-7, with D possibly TRBD2 on 5 matching bases. The clonotype comes from an adult in good health. The CDR3: CASSRPQRGEQYF. CDR3 coding DNA: TGCGCCAGCAGCCGGCCTCAACGGGGCGAGCAGTACTTC.